This T cell receptor (beta chain) was obtained from a study of regulatory T cells in long-lasting Graves disease. Notes on the study in general: Accuracy might have suffered from few samples.

The time point: newly diagnosed GD, antithyroid drugs for less than 3 months. TCR sequences were obtained from RNA taken from PBMCs. This clonotype was recorded a few times. Its matching antigen is unknown. Arm-PCR of CDR3 regions and iRepertoire HTBI primers were the basis on which TCR beta libraries were built. TCRdb redid the calling of the multiplex PCR reads with MiXCR, one entry per CDR3 protein. The sample comprises under 300,000 distinct CDR3 sequences, 20% of which are singletons, and approximately 15% rests with the top ten. The germline V gene has CDR1 MDHEN and CDR2 SYDVKM. There are 13 residues in the CDR3. The V and J ends lost 5 bases and 6 bases, in that order; junction bases with no gene match: 6.

Sequenced here: peripheral blood mononuclear cells (PBMCs), sampled at new diagnosis, from a patient treated with antithyroid drugs. This receptor was identified in a female donor with Graves disease. The chain uses TRBV28 and TRBJ2-7; 8 bases line up with TRBD1. The CDR3 reads CASSPQGASEQYF. CDR3 nucleotide sequence: TGTGCCAGCAGTCCCCAGGGGGCCAGCGAGCAGTACTTC.